The rows below give T cell receptor beta chains drawn from one sample of a study of blood T cell repertoires in COVID-19. Profiled with immunoSEQ multiplex PCR; TCRdb holds only in-frame clones, not every one. In the table there are about 170,000 clones, over 85% of which are singletons. The sample consisted of peripheral blood. These receptors were taken from a woman aged 50 to 65 with acute or convalescent COVID-19. CDR3s include the opening cysteine and the closing phenylalanine or tryptophan. D genes are given only for firm matches. Size values are once, few and many counts, or a class for expanded clones, and some rows have none.

V gene	clone size	J gene	D gene	CDR3 protein	CDR3 DNA
TRBV10-3	.	TRBJ2-7	TRBD1	CAISESGPGQGRDEQYF	TGTGCCATCAGTGAGTCGGGCCCTGGACAGGGACGGGACGAGCAGTACTTC
TRBV9	.	TRBJ2-3	.	CASSATGLITDTQYF	TGTGCCAGCAGCGCGACGGGACTCATCACAGATACGCAGTATTTT
TRBV6-5	.	TRBJ1-2	.	CASSYLGDGYTF	TGTGCCAGCAGTTACTTAGGGGATGGCTACACCTTC
TRBV10-3	.	TRBJ1-3	.	CAALVDSGNTIYF	TGTGCCGCGTTAGTAGACTCTGGAAACACCATATATTTT
TRBV21-1	.	TRBJ2-7	.	CASIRTGTRGPKGIDEQYF	TGTGCCAGCATCCGCACCGGGACAAGGGGGCCCAAGGGTATCGACGAGCAGTACTTC
TRBV7-8	.	TRBJ1-1	TRBD1	CASSIGQGAMNTEAFF	TGTGCCAGCAGCATCGGACAGGGGGCAATGAACACTGAAGCTTTCTTT
TRBV19	.	TRBJ1-3	.	CASSVGTESSGAGNTIYF	TGTGCCAGTAGTGTCGGGACGGAGTCCTCAGGGGCTGGAAACACCATATATTTT
TRBV23-1	.	TRBJ2-1	.	CASSQLEQGSNEQFF	TGCGCCAGCAGTCAATTAGAACAGGGCAGCAATGAGCAGTTCTTC
TRBV6-4	once	TRBJ1-5	.	CASSVDFNQPQHF	TGTGCCAGCAGTGTAGACTTCAATCAGCCCCAGCATTTT
TRBV3-1/TRBV3-2	.	TRBJ1-1	.	CASSQGRRADAFF	TGTGCCAGCAGCCAAGGAAGGAGGGCAGACGCTTTCTTT
TRBV6-1	.	TRBJ1-4	.	CASSERREKLFF	TGTGCCAGCAGTGAGAGGCGAGAAAAACTGTTTTTT
TRBV18	.	TRBJ1-1	.	CASSPPMNTEAFF	TGTGCCAGCTCACCCCCTATGAACACTGAAGCTTTCTTT
TRBV5-1	few	TRBJ2-1	TRBD2	CASSSLAGGPSVIFWEQFF	TGCGCCAGCAGCTCACTAGCGGGAGGGCCCAGTGTCATCTTTTGGGAGCAGTTCTTC
TRBV6-5	.	TRBJ2-7	TRBD1	CASSPPPDRSYEQYF	TGTGCCAGCAGTCCCCCCCCGGACAGGAGTTACGAGCAGTACTTC
TRBV30	.	TRBJ1-1	TRBD1	CAWTGTGFNTEAFF	TGTGCCTGGACCGGGACAGGGTTTAACACTGAAGCTTTCTTT
TRBV6-1	.	TRBJ1-2	TRBD1	CASSEGRFTGGGNYGYTF	TGTGCCAGCAGTGAAGGACGATTTACAGGGGGCGGGAACTATGGCTACACCTTC
TRBV12-2	.	TRBJ2-7	.	CASRLERQDSYEQYF	TGTGCAAGTCGCTTAGAGAGACAGGACTCCTACGAGCAGTACTTC
TRBV2	.	TRBJ1-4	.	CASSRAGEKLFF	TGTGCCAGCAGTAGGGCGGGGGAAAAACTGTTTTTT
TRBV5-1	.	TRBJ2-6	.	CASSSGHSSGANVLTF	TGCGCCAGCAGCTCGGGACATTCCTCTGGGGCCAACGTCCTGACTTTC
TRBV4-1	once	TRBJ1-6	.	CASSQGPGTRNSPLHF	TGCGCCAGCAGCCAGGGACCCGGGACACGTAATTCACCCCTCCACTTT
TRBV6-5	.	TRBJ1-1	.	CASSNRRENTEAFF	TGTGCCAGCAGTAACCGACGGGAGAACACTGAAGCTTTCTTT
TRBV19	.	TRBJ2-1	.	CASSISGGLGFGDEQFF	TGTGCCAGTAGTATCTCAGGGGGACTAGGTTTTGGAGATGAGCAGTTCTTC
TRBV5-8	.	TRBJ2-7	TRBD1	CASSLEDRGGNEQYF	TGTGCCAGCAGCTTGGAGGACAGGGGAGGGAACGAGCAGTACTTC
TRBV6-6	.	TRBJ2-7	TRBD2	CATGGSEQYF	TGTGCAACGGGAGGAAGCGAGCAGTACTTC
TRBV12-3/TRBV12-4	.	TRBJ1-2	.	CASSLGGDYGYTF	TGTGCCAGCAGTTTAGGGGGAGACTATGGCTACACCTTC
TRBV18	.	TRBJ2-7	TRBD1	CASSSPPGQVPYEQYF	TGTGCCAGCTCATCTCCCCCGGGACAGGTCCCCTACGAGCAGTACTTC
TRBV19	.	TRBJ2-3	TRBD1	CASSIFRDRGPTDTQYF	TGTGCCAGTAGTATTTTTCGAGACAGGGGGCCCACAGATACGCAGTATTTT